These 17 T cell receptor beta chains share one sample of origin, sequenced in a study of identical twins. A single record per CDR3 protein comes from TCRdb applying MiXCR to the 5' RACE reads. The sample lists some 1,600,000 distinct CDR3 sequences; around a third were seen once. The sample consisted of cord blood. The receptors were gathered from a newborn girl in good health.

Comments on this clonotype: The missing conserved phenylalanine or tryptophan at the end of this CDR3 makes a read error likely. The CDR3 DNA sequence: TGTGCCAGCAGCTTAGATAACCACTACAATGAGCAGTACTTA. It encodes CASSLDNHYNEQYL. V gene TRBV11-2 combines with J gene TRBJ2-1; no firm D call. The J call could be wrong; TRBJ2-7 is a better fit for the DNA end. Germline loops: CDR1 SGHAT, CDR2 FQNNGV. This CDR3 has 14 residues.

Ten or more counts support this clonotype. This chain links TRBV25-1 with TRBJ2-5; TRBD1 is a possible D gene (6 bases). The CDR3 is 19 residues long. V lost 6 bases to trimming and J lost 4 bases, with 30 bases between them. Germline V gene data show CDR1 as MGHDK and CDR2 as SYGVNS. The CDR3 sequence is CASSITNPQGPPQRETQYF. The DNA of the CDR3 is TGTGCCAGCAGCATTACCAACCCACAGGGACCCCCCCAAAGAGAGACCCAGTACTTC.

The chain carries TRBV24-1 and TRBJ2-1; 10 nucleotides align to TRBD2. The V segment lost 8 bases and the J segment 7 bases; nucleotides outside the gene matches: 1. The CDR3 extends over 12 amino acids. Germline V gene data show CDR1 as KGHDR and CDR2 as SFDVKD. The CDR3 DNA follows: TGTGCCACCAAGCGGGGGGGAAATGAGCAGTTCTTC. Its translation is CATKRGGNEQFF.

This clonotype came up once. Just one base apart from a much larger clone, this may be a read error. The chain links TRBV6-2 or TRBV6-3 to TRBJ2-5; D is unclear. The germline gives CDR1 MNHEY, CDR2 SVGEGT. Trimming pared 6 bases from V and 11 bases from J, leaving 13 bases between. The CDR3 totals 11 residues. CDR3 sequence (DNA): TGTGCCAGCAGAGGCCCCTTAGAGCAGTACTTC. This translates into CASRGPLEQYF.

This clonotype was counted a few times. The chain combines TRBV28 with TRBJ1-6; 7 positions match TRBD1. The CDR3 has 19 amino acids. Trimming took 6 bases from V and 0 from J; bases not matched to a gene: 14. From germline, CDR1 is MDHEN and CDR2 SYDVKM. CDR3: CASRMDRKAAGSYNSPLHF. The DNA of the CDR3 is TGTGCCAGCAGAATGGACAGGAAGGCGGCGGGCTCCTATAATTCACCCCTCCACTTT.

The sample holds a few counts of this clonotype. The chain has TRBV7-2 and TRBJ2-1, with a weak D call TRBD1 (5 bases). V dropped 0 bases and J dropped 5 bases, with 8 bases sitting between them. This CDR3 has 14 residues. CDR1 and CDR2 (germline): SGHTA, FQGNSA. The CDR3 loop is CASSLAQGNNEQFF. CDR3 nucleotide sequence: TGTGCCAGCAGCTTAGCGCAGGGTAACAATGAGCAGTTCTTC.

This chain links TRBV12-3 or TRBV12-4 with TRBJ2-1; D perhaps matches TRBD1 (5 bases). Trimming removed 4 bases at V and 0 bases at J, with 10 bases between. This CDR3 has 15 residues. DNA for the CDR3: TGTGCCAGCAGTTCCCAGCAGGGCTCCTACAATGAGCAGTTCTTC. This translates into CASSSQQGSYNEQFF.

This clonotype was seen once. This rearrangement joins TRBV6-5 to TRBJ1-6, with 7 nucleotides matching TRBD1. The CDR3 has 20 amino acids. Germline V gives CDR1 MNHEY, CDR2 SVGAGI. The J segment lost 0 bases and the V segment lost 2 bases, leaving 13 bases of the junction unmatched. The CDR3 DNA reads TGTGCCAGCAGTTACGGGGTCCCGGGACAGACGAGCTCCTATAATTCACCCCTCCACTTT. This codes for CASSYGVPGQTSSYNSPLHF.

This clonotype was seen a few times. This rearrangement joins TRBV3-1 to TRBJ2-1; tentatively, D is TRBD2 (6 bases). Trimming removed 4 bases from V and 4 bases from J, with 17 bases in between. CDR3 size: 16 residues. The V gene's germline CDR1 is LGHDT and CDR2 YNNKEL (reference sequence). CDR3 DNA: TGTGCCAGCAGCCCGCGTATAGCGGACTCTTACAATGAGCAGTTCTTC. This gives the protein CASSPRIADSYNEQFF.

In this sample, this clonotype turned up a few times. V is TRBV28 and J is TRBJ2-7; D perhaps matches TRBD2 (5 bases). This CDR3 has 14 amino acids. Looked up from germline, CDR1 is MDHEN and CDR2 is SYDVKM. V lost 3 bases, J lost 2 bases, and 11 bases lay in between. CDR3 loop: CASSFGEPPYEQYF. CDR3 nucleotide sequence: TGTGCCAGCAGTTTTGGGGAGCCCCCCTACGAGCAGTACTTC.

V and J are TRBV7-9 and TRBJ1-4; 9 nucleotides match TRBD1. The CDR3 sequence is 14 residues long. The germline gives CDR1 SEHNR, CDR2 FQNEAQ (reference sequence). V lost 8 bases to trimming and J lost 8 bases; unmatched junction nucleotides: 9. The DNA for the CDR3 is TGTGCCAGCGGTTACAGGGGGCGCGAGGAAAAACTGTTTTTT. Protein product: CASGYRGREEKLFF.

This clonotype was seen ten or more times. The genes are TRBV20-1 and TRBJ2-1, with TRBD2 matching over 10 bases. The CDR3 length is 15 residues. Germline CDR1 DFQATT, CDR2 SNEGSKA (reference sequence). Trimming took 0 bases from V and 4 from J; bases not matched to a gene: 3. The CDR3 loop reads CSARDRTSGYNEQFF. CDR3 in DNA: TGCAGTGCTAGAGACCGGACTAGCGGATACAATGAGCAGTTCTTC.

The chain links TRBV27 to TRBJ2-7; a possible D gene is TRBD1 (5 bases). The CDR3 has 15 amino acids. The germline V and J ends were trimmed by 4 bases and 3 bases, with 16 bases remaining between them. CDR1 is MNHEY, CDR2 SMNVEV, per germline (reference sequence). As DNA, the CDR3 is TGTGCCAGCAGTTCCAGGGCAGGGATATACTACGAGCAGTACTTC. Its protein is CASSSRAGIYYEQYF.

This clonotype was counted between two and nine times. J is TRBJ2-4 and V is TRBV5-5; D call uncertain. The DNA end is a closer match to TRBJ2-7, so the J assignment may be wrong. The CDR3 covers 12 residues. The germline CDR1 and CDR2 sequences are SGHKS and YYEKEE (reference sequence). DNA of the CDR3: TGTGCCAGCAGCTTTATAGCAGGCGAGCAGTACTTC. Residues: CASSFIAGEQYF.

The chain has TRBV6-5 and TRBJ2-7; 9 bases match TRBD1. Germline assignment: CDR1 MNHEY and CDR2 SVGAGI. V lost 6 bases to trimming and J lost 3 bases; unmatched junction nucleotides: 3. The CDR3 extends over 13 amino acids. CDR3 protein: CASSRQGDYEQYF. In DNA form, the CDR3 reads TGTGCCAGCAGCAGACAGGGGGACTACGAGCAGTACTTC.

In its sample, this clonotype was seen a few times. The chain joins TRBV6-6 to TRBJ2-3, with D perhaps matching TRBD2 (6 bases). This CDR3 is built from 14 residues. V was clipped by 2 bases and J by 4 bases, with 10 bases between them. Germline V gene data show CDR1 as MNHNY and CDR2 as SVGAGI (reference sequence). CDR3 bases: TGTGCCAGCAGTTACGGGCTAGCGCCAGATACGCAGTATTTT. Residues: CASSYGLAPDTQYF.

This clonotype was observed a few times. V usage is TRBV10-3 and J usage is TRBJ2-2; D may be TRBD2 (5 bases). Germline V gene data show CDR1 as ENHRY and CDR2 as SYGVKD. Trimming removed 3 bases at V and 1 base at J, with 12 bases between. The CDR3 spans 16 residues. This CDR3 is CAISDPGKGNTGELFF. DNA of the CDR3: TGTGCCATCAGTGATCCCGGGAAAGGGAACACCGGGGAGCTGTTTTTT.